The rows below give T cell receptor beta chains drawn from one sample of a study of T cells after posttransplantation cyclophosphamide. Libraries were prepared by immunoSEQ multiplex PCR; TCRdb keeps only in-frame clonotypes and omits some of them. The sample carries more than 15,000 clones, approximately 81% recorded once. The sample here was PBMCs, taken after allogeneic stem cell transplant with calcineurin inhibitor and methotrexate. The receptors were gathered from a female patient between 18 and 35 years old who received an allogeneic stem cell transplant from an unrelated donor, was CMV-positive, and had acute and chronic GVHD. Part of the T cells may come from the graft donor. CDR3s include the opening cysteine and the closing phenylalanine or tryptophan. Fields, in order: J gene, clone size, V gene, CDR3 length, D gene, CDR3 protein, CDR3 DNA. D genes are given only for firm matches. The size entry is marked missing in some rows and otherwise reads once, few, many or a size class.

j_call: TRBJ2-3; clone_size: .; v_call: TRBV5-1; cdr3_length: 15; d_call: .; cdr3_aa: CASSLEGHITDTQYF; cdr3_nt: TGCGCCAGCAGCTTGGAGGGACATATCACAGATACGCAGTATTTT
j_call: TRBJ2-7; clone_size: .; v_call: TRBV6-1; cdr3_length: 14; d_call: .; cdr3_aa: CASRPPINYYEQYF; cdr3_nt: TGTGCCAGCAGGCCCCCCATCAACTACTACGAGCAGTACTTC
j_call: TRBJ2-1; clone_size: .; v_call: TRBV7-9; cdr3_length: 15; d_call: .; cdr3_aa: CASSSRQNWANEQFF; cdr3_nt: TGTGCCAGCAGCTCCCGACAAAACTGGGCCAATGAGCAGTTCTTC
j_call: TRBJ1-5; clone_size: .; v_call: TRBV11-2; cdr3_length: 15; d_call: .; cdr3_aa: CASSQDSYPNQPQHF; cdr3_nt: TGTGCCAGCAGTCAAGACAGCTACCCCAATCAGCCCCAGCATTTT
j_call: TRBJ2-1; clone_size: .; v_call: TRBV5-1; cdr3_length: 15; d_call: .; cdr3_aa: CASSLAPSSYNEQFF; cdr3_nt: TGCGCCAGCAGCTTGGCCCCGAGCTCCTACAATGAGCAGTTCTTC
j_call: TRBJ1-3; clone_size: .; v_call: TRBV9; cdr3_length: 15; d_call: TRBD1; cdr3_aa: CASSALQGVGNTIYF; cdr3_nt: TGTGCCAGCAGCGCCCTACAGGGGGTAGGAAACACCATATATTTT
j_call: TRBJ2-2; clone_size: .; v_call: TRBV30; cdr3_length: 13; d_call: .; cdr3_aa: CAWSLSLTGELFF; cdr3_nt: TGTGCCTGGAGTCTAAGCTTGACCGGGGAGCTGTTTTTT
j_call: TRBJ2-7; clone_size: .; v_call: TRBV6-5; cdr3_length: 13; d_call: .; cdr3_aa: CASFDSYSYEQYF; cdr3_nt: TGTGCCAGTTTCGACAGTTACTCCTACGAGCAGTACTTC
j_call: TRBJ2-3; clone_size: once; v_call: TRBV6-5; cdr3_length: 12; d_call: .; cdr3_aa: CASGTSTDTQYF; cdr3_nt: TGTGCCAGCGGGACTAGCACAGATACGCAGTATTTT
j_call: TRBJ2-7; clone_size: .; v_call: TRBV6-1; cdr3_length: 12; d_call: .; cdr3_aa: CASSPHAGEQYF; cdr3_nt: TGTGCCAGCAGTCCCCACGCAGGCGAGCAGTACTTC
j_call: TRBJ2-7; clone_size: .; v_call: TRBV11-2; cdr3_length: 13; d_call: .; cdr3_aa: CASSLGAGYEQYF; cdr3_nt: TGTGCCAGCAGCTTAGGGGCCGGCTACGAGCAGTACTTC
j_call: TRBJ2-3; clone_size: .; v_call: TRBV5-1; cdr3_length: 19; d_call: TRBD2; cdr3_aa: CASSDTLKTSGIRRDTQYF; cdr3_nt: TGCGCCAGCAGCGACACCCTGAAGACTAGCGGGATCAGGAGAGATACGCAGTATTTT
j_call: TRBJ1-1; clone_size: .; v_call: TRBV29-1; cdr3_length: 13; d_call: .; cdr3_aa: CSVGGIGGTEAFF; cdr3_nt: TGCAGCGTTGGGGGTATTGGGGGGACTGAAGCTTTCTTT
j_call: TRBJ2-5; clone_size: .; v_call: TRBV7-7; cdr3_length: 15; d_call: TRBD1; cdr3_aa: CASSFGTGGQETQYF; cdr3_nt: TGTGCCAGCAGCTTCGGGACAGGGGGCCAAGAGACCCAGTACTTC
j_call: TRBJ2-7; clone_size: .; v_call: TRBV29-1; cdr3_length: 13; d_call: .; cdr3_aa: CSVLTTHSYEQYF; cdr3_nt: TGCAGCGTACTGACTACCCACTCCTACGAGCAGTACTTC
j_call: TRBJ1-4; clone_size: .; v_call: TRBV11-3; cdr3_length: 15; d_call: TRBD1; cdr3_aa: CASSSSRGTNEKLFF; cdr3_nt: TGTGCCAGCAGCTCTTCCAGGGGGACGAATGAAAAACTGTTTTTT
j_call: TRBJ2-7; clone_size: once; v_call: TRBV7-8; cdr3_length: 16; d_call: TRBD2; cdr3_aa: CASSLGTSGSSYEQYF; cdr3_nt: TGTGCCAGCAGCTTAGGGACTAGCGGGAGCTCCTACGAGCAGTACTTC